This paragraph covers one T cell receptor (beta chain) sequence. Its specificity is unknown. The PCR employed 60 Vbeta primers together with 13 Jbeta primers. Sequencing used immunoSEQ multiplex PCR; TCRdb keeps in-frame clones, though not all of them. The repertoire includes about 80,000 clones, roughly 75% of them detected once, and around 7% sits in the top ten. These data belong to a study of cytomegalovirus exposure and HLA in healthy donors. Points from the study as a whole: Most of the TCR beta V segments (in an earlier analysis) were productive either about 90% or about 30% of the time. Apparent HLA restriction characterized most CMV-associated TCR beta chains in a later analysis.

J was trimmed by 4 bases and V by 3 bases; bases with no gene match: 9. The CDR3 runs 16 residues. The germline V gene encodes CDR1 SGHDT and CDR2 YYEEEE. The sequencing sample was made of PBMCs. J is TRBJ1-2 and V is TRBV5-6; 10 nucleotides line up with TRBD1. This TCR was recovered from a woman in her thirties or forties in good health and CMV-seronegative. CDR3 DNA sequence: TGTGCCAGCAGCTCCCTCCCGGGACAGGGGTCCTATGGCTACACCTTC. Translated, it gives CASSSLPGQGSYGYTF.